These 3 T cell receptor beta chains were sequenced from one sample in a study of early T cells in non-severe SARS-CoV-2 infection (dated by TCRdb to the early 2020s). The library was produced with 5' RACE. Instrument used: NextSeq 500. TCRdb ran its own pipeline on the public reads, namely fastp trimming at Q25 and MiXCR clone calling, and kept in-frame beta chains. Every CDR3 protein is listed once, alongside the most common genes and DNA of its rows. This sample lists about 130,000 distinct CDR3 sequences; about 15% were detected once. Just over 20% of the sample is taken by the ten largest. What was sequenced was whole blood. These receptors were taken from an adult who was a healthcare worker with PCR-confirmed SARS-CoV-2 infection or an uninfected control (not recorded which).

This clonotype was found a few times. The chain joins TRBV29-1 to TRBJ2-1; 10 nucleotides agree with TRBD1. Germline V gives CDR1 SQVTM, CDR2 ANQGSEA. Trimming took 4 bases from V and 7 from J; bases not matched to a gene: 4. CDR3 size: 13 residues. The CDR3 coding sequence is TGCAGCGTTGGGACAGGGGGTTGGAATGAGCAGTTCTTC. As protein: CSVGTGGWNEQFF.

This clonotype has a handful of counts. V is TRBV4-1 and J is TRBJ2-3; TRBD2 might be the D (5 bases). This CDR3 region has 15 residues. V lost 4 bases, J lost 0 bases, and 11 bases lay in between. Germline CDR1 MGHRA, CDR2 YSYEKL. As DNA, the CDR3 is TGCGCCAGCAGCCGAAGCCAGCGGAGCACAGATACGCAGTATTTT. Its protein product is CASSRSQRSTDTQYF.

V is TRBV7-2 and J is TRBJ2-7, with TRBD2 matching 9 bases. In germline, CDR1 is SGHTA, CDR2 FQGNSA. Trimming took 5 bases from V and 5 from J; bases not matched to a gene: 10. The CDR3 contains 15 residues. This CDR3 reads CASSLEGRGGHEQYF. CDR3 in DNA: TGTGCCAGCAGCCTAGAAGGGCGGGGGGGACACGAGCAGTACTTC.